The 18 T cell receptor beta chains listed next were all sequenced from one sample in a study of blood T cell repertoires in COVID-19. Profiled with immunoSEQ multiplex PCR; TCRdb holds only in-frame clones, not every one. The top ten clones hold about 1.8% of a sample with about 54,000 clones, around 83% of them seen once. Sequencing was performed on peripheral blood. All receptors derive from a woman aged 55-69 years with acute or convalescent COVID-19.

The V call is TRBV18, the J call TRBJ2-2; 9 positions agree with TRBD1. J lost 10 bases, V lost 4 bases, and 10 bases had no gene match. Germline CDR1 reads KGHSH; CDR2 reads LQKENI. The CDR3 runs 15 residues. CDR3 sequence: CASSLTRDRAQELFF. DNA of the CDR3: TGTGCCAGCTCACTAACTCGGGACAGGGCACAGGAGCTGTTTTTT. The full variable domain, in which reference TRBV18 and TRBJ2-2 provide the parts outside the CDR3, is NAGVMQNPRHLVRRRGQEARLRCSPMKGHSHVYWYRQLPEEGLKFMVYLQKENIIDESGMPKERFSAEFPKEGPSILRIQQVVRGDSAAYFCASSLTRDRAQELFFGEGSRLTVL.

This chain connects TRBV3-1 (or the pseudogene TRBV3-2) to TRBJ2-3; 8 bases line up with TRBD1. V lost 4 bases, J lost 4 bases, and 7 bases stayed unmatched. Germline V gene data show CDR1 as LGHDT and CDR2 as YNNKEL (reference sequence). The CDR3 is made up of 15 amino acids. CDR3 coding DNA: TGTGCCAGCAGCCCCTACGGACAGGGCGCAGATACGCAGTATTTT. Amino acid sequence: CASSPYGQGADTQYF.

The V and J genes are TRBV7-2 and TRBJ1-2; 9 bases agree with TRBD1. CDR3 length: 13 residues. The V segment lost 1 base and the J segment 14 bases; nucleotides outside the gene matches: 8. Germline V gene sequence: CDR1 SGHTA, CDR2 FQGNSA. CDR3 protein: CASSLDRGTGYTF. The CDR3 DNA sequence: TGTGCCAGCAGCTTAGATAGAGGGACAGGGTATACCTTC.

The V call is TRBV2, the J call TRBJ2-1; no definite D call. Trimming took off 6 bases at V and 6 bases at J, with 9 bases between the two ends. The germline gives CDR1 SNHLY, CDR2 FYNNEI. The CDR3 contains 12 residues. CDR3 bases: TGTGCCAGCAGGGGCTTGGGCAATGAGCAGTTCTTC. Translating it yields CASRGLGNEQFF.

A few counts support this clone. The chain links TRBV19 to TRBJ2-6; D is ambiguous. Trimming left V 4 bases short and J 2 bases short, with 9 bases between. The CDR3 is 15 residues long. Germline-derived CDR1 and CDR2 are LNHDA and SQIVND (reference sequence). CDR3 bases: TGTGCCAGTAGTAACCATAACACTGGGGCCAACGTCCTGACTTTC. This gives the protein CASSNHNTGANVLTF.

This chain connects TRBV29-1 to TRBJ1-2, with D maybe TRBD1 (6 bases). Between the trimmed V and J ends, which lost 3 bases and 2 bases, there was a span of 13 bases. Looked up from germline, CDR1 is SQVTM and CDR2 is ANQGSEA. There are 14 residues in the CDR3. The CDR3: CSVDSTGENYGYTF. The CDR3, as DNA: TGCAGCGTTGATTCGACAGGAGAAAACTATGGCTACACCTTC.

The rearrangement links TRBV11-2 to TRBJ2-4, with a tentative D call TRBD2 (7 bases). The CDR3 extends over 16 amino acids. CDR1 and CDR2 (germline): SGHAT, FQNNGV. The V gene lost 1 base and the J gene lost 3 bases, with 13 bases spanning the gap. CDR3 amino acids: CASSLGGGVVKNIQYF. CDR3 DNA: TGTGCCAGCAGCTTAGGAGGGGGGGTCGTCAAAAACATTCAGTACTTC.

This clone showed up just once. The chain recombines TRBV9 with TRBJ1-1, with D perhaps TRBD1 (5 bases). Germline values: CDR1 SGDLS, CDR2 YYNGEE. The V end lost 4 bases, the J end lost 0 bases, and 19 bases lay between the germline ends. This CDR3 region has 17 residues. Here the CDR3 reads CASSSSYRQPMNTEAFF. CDR3 nucleotides: TGTGCCAGCAGCTCAAGCTACCGACAGCCCATGAACACTGAAGCTTTCTTT.

Comments on this clone: The DNA is left out, because the CDR3 cannot be placed on it with certainty; the CDR3 is given as TCRdb lists it. V usage is TRBV2 and J usage is TRBJ2-1; the table's D call of TRBD2 was not tested on the DNA. Germline CDR1 is SNHLY and CDR2 is FYNNEI. The CDR3 length is 15 residues, termini included. This CDR3 reads CASILGGRLGPEQFF.

This rearrangement joins TRBV3-1 (or the pseudogene TRBV3-2) to TRBJ1-2, with D tentatively TRBD1 (6 bases). The CDR3 is 14 residues long. CDR1 is LGHDT and CDR2 is YNNKEL in the germline V gene (reference sequence). Trimming shortened V by 4 bases and J by 2 bases, and 11 bases separated the two germline ends. The CDR3 coding sequence is TGTGCCAGCAGCCTCGGACAGCTAAACTATGGCTACACCTTC. It yields the protein CASSLGQLNYGYTF.

Only a few counts were recorded for this clone. The J gene is TRBJ2-7, the V gene TRBV30; possibly TRBD1 for D (6 bases). This CDR3 is built from 14 residues. V lost 2 bases and J lost 2, with 13 bases in between. The germline V gene has CDR1 GTSNPN and CDR2 SVGIG (reference sequence). In DNA form, the CDR3 reads TGTGCCTGGAGTACCTCCGGGACACCCTACGAGCAGTACTTC. Protein: CAWSTSGTPYEQYF. Variable domain in full (rest from reference TRBV30 and TRBJ2-7): SQTIHQWPATLVQPVGSPLSLECTVEGTSNPNLYWYRQAAGRGLQLLFYSVGIGQISSEVPQNLSASRPQDRQFILSSKKLLLSDSGFYLCAWSTSGTPYEQYFGPGTRLTVT.

The V gene is TRBV5-8, the J gene TRBJ1-5; no firm D call. The CDR3 runs to 14 residues. Germline V lookup: CDR1 SGHTS, CDR2 YDEGEE. Trimming took 3 bases from V and 6 from J, leaving 13 bases between them. The CDR3 bases are TGTGCCAGCAGCTGGGCCCTCGAGGGTCAGCCCCAGCATTTT. Its translation: CASSWALEGQPQHF.

The chain employs TRBV6-5 and TRBJ2-1; a possible D gene is TRBD2 (7 bases). With 6 bases removed from V and 10 bases from J, the gap between germline ends came to 19 bases. This CDR3 contains 14 residues. From germline, CDR1 is MNHEY and CDR2 SVGAGI. The CDR3 nucleotides are TGTGCCAGCAGCAATGGAGGGGGGGCGAGGGAGCAGTTCTTC. Protein sequence: CASSNGGGAREQFF.

This clone was detected only once. The rearrangement links TRBV7-9 to TRBJ2-7; D gene uncertain. CDR3 size: 13 residues. Trimming took 6 bases from V and 2 from J, leaving 11 bases between them. The germline V gene encodes CDR1 SEHNR and CDR2 FQNEAQ (reference sequence). In nucleotides, the CDR3 is TGTGCCAGCAGGAGAGAGTCTGCCTACGAGCAGTACTTC. Its protein product is CASRRESAYEQYF.

V is TRBV19 and J is TRBJ2-4; no firm D call. V lost 1 base and J lost 5, with 9 bases in between. This CDR3 contains 14 residues. The germline V gene has CDR1 LNHDA and CDR2 SQIVND (reference sequence). The CDR3 DNA follows: TGTGCCAGTAGTATAGGAACGAGTCAAAACATTCAGTACTTC. This translates into CASSIGTSQNIQYF. Based on the CDR3 plus reference TRBV19 and TRBJ2-4, the full variable domain is DGGITQSPKYLFRKEGQNVTLSCEQNLNHDAMYWYRQDPGQGLRLIYYSQIVNDFQKGDIAEGYSVSREKKESFPLTVTSAQKNPTAFYLCASSIGTSQNIQYFGAGTRLSVL.

This chain links TRBV10-3 with TRBJ2-3; D ambiguous. Trimming cost V 5 bases and J 2 bases, with 5 bases left between them. This CDR3 is built from 12 residues. Germline V gene data show CDR1 as ENHRY and CDR2 as SYGVKD. The CDR3 here is CAISQVTDTQYF. DNA for the CDR3: TGTGCCATCAGTCAGGTCACAGATACGCAGTATTTT.

This clone was seen a handful of times. In DNA form, the CDR3 reads TGTGCCAGCAGCTACCCAGGGGAAGCCAAAAACATTCAGTACTTC. Translation gives CASSYPGEAKNIQYF. The chain uses TRBV5-8 and TRBJ2-4, with D perhaps matching TRBD1 (6 bases). This CDR3 is built from 15 residues. Between the trimmed V and J ends, which lost 3 bases and 0 bases, there was a span of 10 bases. In germline, CDR1 is SGHTS, CDR2 YDEGEE.

In its sample, this clone was seen a few times. The genes are TRBV19 and TRBJ1-1; a possible D gene is TRBD1 (5 bases). In germline, CDR1 is LNHDA, CDR2 SQIVND (reference sequence). The CDR3 spans 14 residues. The V end lost 9 bases, the J end lost 4 bases, and 18 bases lay between the germline ends. The CDR3 DNA sequence: TGTGCCAGCATGATTCAAGACAGAATCACTGAAGCTTTCTTT. This gives the protein CASMIQDRITEAFF.